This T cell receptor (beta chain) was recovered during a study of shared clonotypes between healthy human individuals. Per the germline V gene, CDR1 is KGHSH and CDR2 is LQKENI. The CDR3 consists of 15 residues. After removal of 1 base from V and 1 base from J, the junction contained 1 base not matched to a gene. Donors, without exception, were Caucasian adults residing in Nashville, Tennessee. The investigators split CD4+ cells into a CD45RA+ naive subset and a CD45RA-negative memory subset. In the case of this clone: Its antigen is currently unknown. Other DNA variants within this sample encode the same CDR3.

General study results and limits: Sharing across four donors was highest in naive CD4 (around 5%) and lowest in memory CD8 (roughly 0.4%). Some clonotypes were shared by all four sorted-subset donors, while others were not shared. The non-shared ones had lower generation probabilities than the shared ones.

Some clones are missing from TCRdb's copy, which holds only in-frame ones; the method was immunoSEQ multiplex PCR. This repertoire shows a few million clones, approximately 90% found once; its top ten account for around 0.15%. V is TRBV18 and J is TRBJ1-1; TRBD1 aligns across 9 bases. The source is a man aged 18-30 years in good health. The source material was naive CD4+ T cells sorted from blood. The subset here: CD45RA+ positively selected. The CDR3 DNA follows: TGTGCCAGCTCACCACGGACAGGGGCGAACACTGAAGCTTTCTTT. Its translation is CASSPRTGANTEAFF.